The clone carrying this TCR beta chain was observed at least ten times. These data are taken from a study of blood T cell repertoires in COVID-19. Study-level background: There were acute and convalescent COVID-19 samples, and they came from the United States, Italy and Spain.

TCRdb's copy holds only in-frame clones and misses some; the assay was immunoSEQ multiplex PCR. The data contain some 110,000 clones, around 79% of them singletons. The V and J ends lost 5 bases and 1 base, in that order; junction bases with no gene match: 5. The CDR3 is 15 residues long. Germline lookup yields CDR1 SEHNR and CDR2 FQNEAQ (reference sequence). The TCR was taken from a man between 45 and 60 years old with acute or convalescent COVID-19. The sample taken for sequencing was peripheral blood. The V gene is TRBV7-9, the J gene TRBJ1-2; 9 bases fit TRBD1. CDR3 amino acids: CASSPGQGRNYGYTF. The CDR3 bases are TGTGCCAGCAGCCCGGGACAGGGACGTAACTATGGCTACACCTTC.